This T cell receptor (beta chain) was sequenced in a study of T cell responses to AZD1222 COVID-19 vaccine. Findings and limits, study-wide: Targeting of unmutated variant regions was reportedly seen in nearly half of spike-specific TCRs. Compared with day 0, the breadth and depth of the Spike-specific TCR repertoire rose significantly after two doses of AZD1222. Regions 160-218 and 743-854 dominated among vaccine-associated CD4 TCRs spanning spike.

Sequencing used immunoSEQ multiplex PCR; TCRdb keeps in-frame clones, though not all of them. The data show about 80,000 clones, under 95% seen once. Germline loops: CDR1 MNHEY, CDR2 SVGAGI. The CDR3 consists of 15 residues. Trimming at V came to 7 bases and at J to 6 bases, leaving 7 bases not matched to a gene. The analysis combined second doses at about 4 or about 12 weeks. Comment on this clone: Antigen: not known.

V usage is TRBV6-5 and J usage is TRBJ2-1; 12 bases match TRBD1. Sequencing was performed on peripheral blood, taken 28 days after the second AZD1222 dose. The origin of this receptor is an adult who received the AZD1222 COVID-19 vaccine. CDR3 DNA: TGTGCCAGCACCCTTTCGGGACAGGGGGCCAATGAGCAGTTCTTC. Amino acids: CASTLSGQGANEQFF.